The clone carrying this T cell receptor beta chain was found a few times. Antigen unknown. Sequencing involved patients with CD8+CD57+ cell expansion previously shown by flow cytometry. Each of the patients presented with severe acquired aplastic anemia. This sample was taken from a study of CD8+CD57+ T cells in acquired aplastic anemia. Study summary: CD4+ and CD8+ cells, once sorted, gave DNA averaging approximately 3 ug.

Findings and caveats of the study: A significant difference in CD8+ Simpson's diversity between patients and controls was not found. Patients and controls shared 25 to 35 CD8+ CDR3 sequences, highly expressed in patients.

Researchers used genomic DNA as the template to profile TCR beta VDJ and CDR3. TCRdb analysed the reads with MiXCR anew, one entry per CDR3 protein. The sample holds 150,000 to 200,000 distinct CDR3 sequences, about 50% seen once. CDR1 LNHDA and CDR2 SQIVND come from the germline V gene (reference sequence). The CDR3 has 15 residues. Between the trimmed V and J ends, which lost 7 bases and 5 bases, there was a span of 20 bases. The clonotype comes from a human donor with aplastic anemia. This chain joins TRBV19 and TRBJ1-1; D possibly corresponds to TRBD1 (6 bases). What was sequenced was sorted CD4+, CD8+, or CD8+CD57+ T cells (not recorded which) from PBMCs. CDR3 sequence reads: CASIPGQNPSTEAFF. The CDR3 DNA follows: TGTGCCAGTATACCCGGACAGAACCCAAGTACTGAAGCTTTCTTT.